The following is a TCR beta chain sequence with its context. The data derive from a study of siplizumab effects on memory and regulatory T cells. Sequencing used immunoSEQ multiplex PCR; TCRdb keeps in-frame clones, though not all of them. The sample contains around 100,000 clones, about 95% of which appear only once. This receptor was obtained from a human donor in good health. The sequenced sample consisted of non-Treg CD4+ T cells sorted from blood.

In DNA, the CDR3 is TGTGCAAGTCGCTTAGCGGTCTTCCAAGCTAACTATGGCTACACCTTC. This sequence encodes CASRLAVFQANYGYTF. The chain uses TRBV12-2 and TRBJ1-2. TRBV12-2 is an annotated pseudogene. The CDR3 length is 16 residues.